These 23 T cell receptor beta chains originate from one sample sequenced in a study of early T cells in non-severe SARS-CoV-2 infection. MiXCR, applied by TCRdb to the 5' RACE reads, yields one record per CDR3 protein. Altogether roughly 80,000 distinct CDR3 sequences are present, around 17% being singletons, with the ten largest covering 2.9%. Input material: whole blood. The receptors originated from an adult who was a healthcare worker with PCR-confirmed SARS-CoV-2 infection or an uninfected control (not recorded which).

This clonotype was seen more than once but under ten times. The junction shows a germline mismatch at one end, possibly a read error. J is TRBJ2-6 and V is TRBV5-6; D not resolved. CDR3 size: 13 residues. The V gene's germline CDR1 is SGHDT and CDR2 YYEEEE. Written as DNA, the CDR3 is TGTGTCAGCAGCTTGAGGGGGGCCAACGTCCTGACTTTC. Amino acids: CVSSLRGANVLTF.

Of note for this clonotype: One end of the junction fails to match germline, which may point to a read error. The CDR3, as DNA: TGTGCTAGCAGCCGAGCGGGAGGAGCGAACGAGCAGTACTTC. It codes for CASSRAGGANEQYF. V gene TRBV7-7 combines with J gene TRBJ2-7, with TRBD2 matching 9 bases. The CDR3 consists of 14 residues. CDR1 is SSHAT, CDR2 FNYEAQ, per germline (reference sequence).

This clonotype was observed a few times. The rearrangement uses TRBV19 and TRBJ2-6, with D uncertain. This CDR3 is 15 amino acids long. CDR1 is LNHDA, CDR2 SQIVND, per germline (reference sequence). Trimming shortened V by 6 bases and J by 2 bases, and 11 bases separated the two germline ends. The CDR3 loop is CASSKRSAGANVLTF. CDR3 nucleotides: TGTGCCAGTAGCAAGAGAAGCGCTGGGGCCAACGTCCTGACTTTC. Drawing the rest from reference TRBV19 and TRBJ2-6, the complete variable domain is DGGITQSPKYLFRKEGQNVTLSCEQNLNHDAMYWYRQDPGQGLRLIYYSQIVNDFQKGDIAEGYSVSREKKESFPLTVTSAQKNPTAFYLCASSKRSAGANVLTFGAGSRLTVL.

This clonotype was counted a few times. This rearrangement joins TRBV14 to TRBJ1-2, with 7 bases fitting TRBD1. This CDR3 spans 15 amino acids. Unmatched junction bases numbered 10, after V lost 4 bases and J lost 5 bases. Germline CDR1 SGHDN, CDR2 FVKESK. CDR3 sequence (DNA): TGTGCCAGCAGCCTTCAGGGGGTGCGACTTTATGGCTACACCTTC. It encodes CASSLQGVRLYGYTF. Full variable domain (outside the CDR3, taken from reference TRBV14 and TRBJ1-2): EAGVTQFPSHSVIEKGQTVTLRCDPISGHDNLYWYRRVMGKEIKFLLHFVKESKQDESGMPNNRFLAERTGGTYSTLKVQPAELEDSGVYFCASSLQGVRLYGYTFGSGTRLTVV.

The chain recombines TRBV28 with TRBJ2-5; 7 bases agree with TRBD1. Germline assignment: CDR1 MDHEN and CDR2 SYDVKM. V shed 6 bases and J 12 bases; nucleotides not matched to a gene: 7. The length of the CDR3 is 11 residues. CDR3 DNA: TGTGCCAGCAGCCCAACAGGGGCAAAGTACTTC. It yields the protein CASSPTGAKYF.

The V gene is TRBV5-1, the J gene TRBJ2-7, with 7 bases that match TRBD2. Germline CDR1 is SGHRS and CDR2 is YFSETQ. CDR3 length: 17 amino acids. The V segment lost 0 bases and the J segment 0 bases; nucleotides outside the gene matches: 9. CDR3: CASSLALAGLSSYEQYF. The CDR3 bases are TGCGCCAGCAGCTTGGCCTTAGCGGGCCTAAGCTCCTACGAGCAGTACTTC.

This chain links TRBV5-6 with TRBJ1-3; D is undetermined. Germline V gene data show CDR1 as SGHDT and CDR2 as YYEEEE. Between the trimmed V and J ends, which lost 2 bases and 0 bases, there was a span of 6 bases. The CDR3 sequence is 14 residues long. This chain's CDR3 is CASSLYSSGNTIYF. The DNA for the CDR3 is TGTGCCAGCAGCTTATATTCCTCTGGAAACACCATATATTTT.

The gene calls are TRBV20-1 and TRBJ1-2; the match to TRBD1 covers 7 bases. The CDR3 is 15 residues long. The V gene end was trimmed by 0 bases and the J gene end by 1 base; junction bases not matched to a gene: 5. Germline CDR1 and CDR2: DFQATT and SNEGSKA (reference sequence). The CDR3 sequence: CSARDRQGINYGYTF. The CDR3 DNA reads as TGCAGTGCTAGAGATCGACAGGGAATTAACTATGGCTACACCTTC.

The chain joins TRBV2 to TRBJ2-1; the D gene is possibly TRBD1 (5 bases). This CDR3 has 13 residues. Germline CDR1 is SNHLY and CDR2 is FYNNEI. V lost 3 bases to trimming and J lost 10 bases, with 13 bases between them. The CDR3 spells CASSDRRKGEQFF. CDR3 in DNA: TGTGCCAGCAGTGATCGCAGGAAGGGGGAGCAGTTCTTC.

This clonotype was seen a handful of times. The chain uses TRBV18 and TRBJ2-2, with D possibly TRBD1 on 5 matching bases. The CDR3 sequence is 14 residues long. The germline V and J ends were trimmed by 5 bases and 7 bases, with 14 bases remaining between them. Germline V lookup: CDR1 KGHSH, CDR2 LQKENI. The CDR3 nucleotides read TGTGCCAGCTCAACCCCAGGGAAATACGGGGAGCTGTTTTTT. This gives the protein CASSTPGKYGELFF.

The V call is TRBV29-1, the J call TRBJ2-7; 8 bases match TRBD1. The junction had 20 bases not matched to a gene; V was cut back by 4 bases and J by 9 bases. Germline-derived CDR1 and CDR2 are SQVTM and ANQGSEA. The CDR3 has 16 residues. CDR3 protein: CSVGYWAYGTGLMQYF. The CDR3 DNA reads TGCAGCGTTGGGTACTGGGCATATGGGACAGGTTTAATGCAGTACTTC.

V is TRBV12-3 or TRBV12-4 and J is TRBJ2-5; either TRBD1 or TRBD2 may fit D (5 bases each). V was shortened by 1 base and J by 4 bases, with 7 bases between the two germline ends. The CDR3 runs to 13 residues. The CDR3 bases are TGTGCCAGCAGTTTAGGGGACGGAGAGACCCAGTACTTC. Translated, it gives CASSLGDGETQYF.

The gene calls are TRBV5-1 and TRBJ2-2; TRBD1 might be the D (6 bases). CDR1 and CDR2 from the germline V gene are SGHRS and YFSETQ. V lost 4 bases and J lost 4, with 17 bases in between. The CDR3 sequence is 16 residues long. For the CDR3, the DNA is TGCGCCAGCAGCCCGCAGCCGGGACACTTCACCGGGGAGCTGTTTTTT. It is translated as CASSPQPGHFTGELFF.

A few counts support this clonotype. The chain employs TRBV5-1 and TRBJ2-2; 11 bases are shared with TRBD1. Trimming removed 4 bases from V and 6 bases from J; junction bases left unmatched: 5. The length of the CDR3 is 15 residues. The germline V gene has CDR1 SGHRS and CDR2 YFSETQ. CDR3 loop: CASSIWTGGAGELFF. CDR3 DNA sequence: TGCGCCAGCAGCATATGGACAGGGGGCGCCGGGGAGCTGTTTTTT.

In this sample, this clonotype turned up a few times. V and J are TRBV30 and TRBJ1-1, with D uncertain. The CDR3 is 13 residues long. Germline loops: CDR1 GTSNPN, CDR2 SVGIG (reference sequence). Trimming removed 4 bases from V and 0 bases from J, with 9 bases in between. Written as DNA, the CDR3 is TGTGCCTGGATCCCCGCAGTGAACACTGAAGCTTTCTTT. This sequence encodes CAWIPAVNTEAFF.

In its sample, this clonotype was seen a few times. The V call is TRBV20-1, the J call TRBJ2-7, with D perhaps matching TRBD2 (6 bases). V lost 3 bases and J lost 3, with 12 bases in between. Germline values: CDR1 DFQATT, CDR2 SNEGSKA (reference sequence). The CDR3 spans 13 residues. The DNA for the CDR3 is TGCAGTGCTAGCAAGCTAGCGAGCTACGAGCAGTACTTC. Translating it yields CSASKLASYEQYF.

As regards this clonotype: Since no conserved phenylalanine or tryptophan closes the CDR3, a read error is the likely cause. The V call is TRBV29-1, the J call TRBJ2-5; D might be TRBD2 (6 bases). CDR1 and CDR2 (germline): SQVTM, ANQGSEA. This CDR3 is 12 amino acids long. V shed 6 bases and J shed 3 bases, with 11 bases lying between them. The CDR3 DNA reads TGCAGCGTAGTGGGACTGGAAGAGACCCAGTACTTG. The encoded protein is CSVVGLEETQYL.

The chain is built from TRBV29-1 and TRBJ2-3, with 8 bases identical to TRBD2. Germline CDR1 reads SQVTM; CDR2 reads ANQGSEA. The CDR3 loop spans 11 amino acids. The junction had 11 bases not matched to a gene; V was cut back by 7 bases and J by 14 bases. The CDR3 sequence: CSAPAGTSAYF. DNA of the CDR3: TGCAGCGCGCCCGCGGGGACTAGTGCGTATTTT.

This clonotype appeared a few times. The chain has TRBV9 and TRBJ2-7, with D possibly being TRBD1 (5 bases). The CDR3 sequence is 15 residues long. CDR1 and CDR2 from the germline V gene are SGDLS and YYNGEE. Trimming removed 0 bases at V and 3 bases at J, with 13 bases between. The CDR3 DNA reads as TGTGCCAGCAGCGTAGGGGGCAGTTCTTACTACGAGCAGTACTTC. Its translation: CASSVGGSSYYEQYF.

A few counts support this clonotype. The gene calls are TRBV20-1 and TRBJ1-5; possibly TRBD1 for D (6 bases). V lost 6 bases and J lost 4, with 16 bases in between. CDR1 is DFQATT and CDR2 is SNEGSKA in the germline V gene (reference sequence). The CDR3 totals 14 residues. DNA for the CDR3: TGCAGTGCGAATATACAGGGTGGAAATCAGCCCCAGCATTTT. Amino acids: CSANIQGGNQPQHF.

The V gene is TRBV28, the J gene TRBJ2-5; 10 bases match TRBD2. This CDR3 has 15 residues. CDR1 MDHEN and CDR2 SYDVKM come from the germline V gene. V gave up 3 bases and J gave up 5 bases; unmatched junction bases: 6. CDR3 DNA sequence: TGTGCCAGCAGTTTCCAGCGGGGGGGCGTTGAGACCCAGTACTTC. It yields the protein CASSFQRGGVETQYF.

In this sample, this clonotype turned up many times. The V call is TRBV7-9, the J call TRBJ1-1; D is ambiguous. This CDR3 contains 13 residues. CDR1 SEHNR and CDR2 FQNEAQ come from the germline V gene (reference sequence). The V gene lost 1 base and the J gene lost 1 base, with 4 bases spanning the gap. In DNA, the CDR3 is TGTGCCAGCAGCTTAGACCCGAACACTGAAGCTTTCTTT. Encoded protein: CASSLDPNTEAFF.

This clonotype has just a few counts. This chain uses TRBV27 with TRBJ2-7, with D possibly being TRBD1 (5 bases). CDR3 length equals 14 residues. The germline CDR1 and CDR2 sequences are MNHEY and SMNVEV (reference sequence). The V gene lost 1 base and the J gene lost 3 bases, with 10 bases spanning the gap. Written as DNA, the CDR3 is TGTGCCAGCAGTTTATTAGGACACCTCTACGAGCAGTACTTC. It translates to CASSLLGHLYEQYF.